This TCR beta chain was identified during a study of glioma-infiltrating T cells after dendritic cell vaccination. Study-wide points: Patients with more pretreatment TILs had longer time to progression and survival. Few patients contributed both blood and tumor specimens.

The time point: after dendritic cell vaccination, including at tumor progression/relapse. For this clone: Antigen: not known.

Input was about 2 ug genomic DNA, or all available if less. Here immunoSEQ multiplex PCR was the method, and the copy in TCRdb shows in-frame clones only, minus some. The sample lists tens of thousands of clones, approximately 81% occurring once. The CDR3 consists of 13 residues. The V end lost 0 bases, the J end lost 4 bases, and 8 bases lay between the germline ends. Germline assignment: CDR1 SGDLS and CDR2 YYNGEE. The origin of this receptor is a human donor with glioblastoma. The chain uses TRBV9 and TRBJ2-7, with D hard to call. Sequenced material: blood, taken after dendritic cell vaccination. The CDR3 reads CASSVGGEYEQYF. In DNA, the CDR3 is TGTGCCAGCAGCGTAGGAGGAGAGTACGAGCAGTACTTC.